These 6 T cell receptor beta chains share one sample of origin, sequenced in a study of blood T cell repertoires in COVID-19. Produced via immunoSEQ multiplex PCR; TCRdb's table is partial and in-frame only. The profile covers about 200,000 clones, with around nine tenths appearing a single time and roughly 19% taken by the ten largest. Sequenced material: peripheral blood. Receptor source: a man aged 45 to 65 with COVID-19, enrolled during active disease.

The chain uses TRBV9 and TRBJ2-1; 7 bases line up with TRBD2. V dropped 0 bases and J dropped 4; count of bases not matched to a gene: 4. Germline CDR1 and CDR2: SGDLS and YYNGEE. The CDR3 length is 15 residues. The chain's CDR3 is CASSVGASGYNEQFF. CDR3 sequence (DNA): TGTGCCAGCAGCGTAGGGGCTAGCGGATACAATGAGCAGTTCTTC. Combining the CDR3 with reference TRBV9 and TRBJ2-1 gives the whole variable domain DSGVTQTPKHLITATGQRVTLRCSPRSGDLSVYWYQQSLDQGLQFLIQYYNGEERAKGNILERFSAQQFPDLHSELNLSSLELGDSALYFCASSVGASGYNEQFFGPGTRLTVL.

The chain combines TRBV27 with TRBJ1-6; D gene uncertain. This CDR3 is 16 amino acids long. The V and J ends lost 2 bases and 10 bases respectively, with 18 bases between them. Germline V gives CDR1 MNHEY, CDR2 SMNVEV (reference sequence). CDR3 sequence (DNA): TGTGCCAGCAGTTTAAGTATCGCCAGTGGGCAGTCACCCCTCCACTTT. Translated, it gives CASSLSIASGQSPLHF.

The chain recombines TRBV18 with TRBJ2-3, with D perhaps TRBD1 (6 bases). V lost 4 bases, J lost 2 bases, and 13 bases lay in between. The CDR3 sequence is 15 residues long. Germline values: CDR1 KGHSH, CDR2 LQKENI. CDR3 amino acids: CASSQQGFPTDTQYF. The CDR3, as DNA: TGTGCCAGCTCACAACAGGGTTTCCCCACAGATACGCAGTATTTT.

The gene calls are TRBV7-6 and TRBJ2-2, with 7 bases aligning to TRBD2. The CDR3 sequence is 17 residues long. CDR1 is SGHVS and CDR2 is FNYEAQ in the germline V gene. V was pared by 3 bases and J by 1 base, with 8 bases of the junction left unmatched. CDR3 sequence (DNA): TGTGCCAGCAGCTTTTGGGGGGGTAGCGAGAACACCGGGGAGCTGTTTTTT. Translated, it gives CASSFWGGSENTGELFF.

The chain joins TRBV14 to TRBJ1-4; TRBD1 might be the D (6 bases). The CDR3 spans 15 residues. V lost 1 base and J lost 7, with 13 bases in between. CDR1 and CDR2 from the germline V gene are SGHDN and FVKESK. The DNA of the CDR3 is TGTGCCAGCAGCCAAGGATTACAGGGCGGTGAAAAACTGTTTTTT. Amino acids: CASSQGLQGGEKLFF.

The chain is built from TRBV28 and TRBJ2-3, with D possibly matching TRBD2 (7 bases). With 4 bases removed from V and 2 bases from J, the gap between germline ends came to 19 bases. Germline values: CDR1 MDHEN, CDR2 SYDVKM. This CDR3 has 17 amino acids. For the CDR3, the DNA is TGTGCCAGCAGTTCCATTTTTGCGGGGGCTCACACAGATACGCAGTATTTT. Translated, it gives CASSSIFAGAHTDTQYF.